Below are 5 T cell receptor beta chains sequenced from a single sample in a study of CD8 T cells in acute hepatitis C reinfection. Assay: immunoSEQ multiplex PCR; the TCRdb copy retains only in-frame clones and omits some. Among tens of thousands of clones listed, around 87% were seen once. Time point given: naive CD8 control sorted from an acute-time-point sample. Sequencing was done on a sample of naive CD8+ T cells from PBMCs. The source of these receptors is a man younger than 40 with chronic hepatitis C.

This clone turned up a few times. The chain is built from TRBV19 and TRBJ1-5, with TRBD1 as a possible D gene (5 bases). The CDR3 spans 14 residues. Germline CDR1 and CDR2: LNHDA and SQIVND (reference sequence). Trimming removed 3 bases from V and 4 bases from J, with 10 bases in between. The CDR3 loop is CASSMRGINQPQHF. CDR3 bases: TGTGCCAGTAGTATGCGGGGCATAAATCAGCCCCAGCATTTT.

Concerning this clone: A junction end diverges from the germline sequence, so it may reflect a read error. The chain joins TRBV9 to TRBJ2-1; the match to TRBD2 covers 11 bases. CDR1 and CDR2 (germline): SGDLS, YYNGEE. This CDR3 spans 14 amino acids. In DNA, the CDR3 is TGTGCCAGTAGCGGGGGGGCCCCTTACAATGAGCAGTTCTTC. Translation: CASSGGAPYNEQFF.

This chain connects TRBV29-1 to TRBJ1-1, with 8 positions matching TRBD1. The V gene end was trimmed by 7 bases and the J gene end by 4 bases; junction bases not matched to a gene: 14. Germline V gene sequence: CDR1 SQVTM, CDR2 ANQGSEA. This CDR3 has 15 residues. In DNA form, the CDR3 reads TGCAGCGCCCTACACTCGACACAGGGGGGCACTGAAGCTTTCTTT. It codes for CSALHSTQGGTEAFF. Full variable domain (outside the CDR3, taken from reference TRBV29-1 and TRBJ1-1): SAVISQKPSRDICQRGTSLTIQCQVDSQVTMMFWYRQQPGQSLTLIATANQGSEATYESGFVIDKFPISRPNLTFSTLTVSNMSPEDSSIYLCSALHSTQGGTEAFFGQGTRLTVV.

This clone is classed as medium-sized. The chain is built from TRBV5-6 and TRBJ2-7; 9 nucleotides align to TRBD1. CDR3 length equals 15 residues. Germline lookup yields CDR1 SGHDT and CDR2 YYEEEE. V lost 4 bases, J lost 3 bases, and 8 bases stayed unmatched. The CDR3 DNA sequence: TGTGCCAGCAGCCCTGCGGGACAGGGCTTCTACGAGCAGTACTTC. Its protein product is CASSPAGQGFYEQYF. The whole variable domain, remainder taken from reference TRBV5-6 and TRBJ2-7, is DAGVTQSPTHLIKTRGQQVTLRCSPKSGHDTVSWYQQALGQGPQFIFQYYEEEERQRGNFPDRFSGHQFPNYSSELNVNALLLGDSALYLCASSPAGQGFYEQYFGPGTRLTVT.

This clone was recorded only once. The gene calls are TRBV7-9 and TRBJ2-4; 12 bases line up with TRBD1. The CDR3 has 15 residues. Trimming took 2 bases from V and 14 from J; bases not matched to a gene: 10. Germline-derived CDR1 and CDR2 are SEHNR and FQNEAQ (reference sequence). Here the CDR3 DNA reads TGTGCCAGCAGCTTACCGGGACAGGGGGCTCCCGGCGAGTACTTC. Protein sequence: CASSLPGQGAPGEYF.